These 21 T cell receptor beta chains originate from one sample sequenced in a study of blood T cell repertoires in COVID-19. Sequencing used immunoSEQ multiplex PCR; TCRdb keeps in-frame clones, though not all of them. The sample shows about 200,000 clones, more than 85% of them seen only once. The sequencing sample was made of peripheral blood. The origin of the receptors is a man aged 55-75 years with COVID-19, enrolled during active disease.

The chain employs TRBV7-2 and TRBJ2-7; D is perhaps TRBD1 (6 bases). The CDR3 extends over 16 amino acids. Trimming took off 2 bases at V and 4 bases at J, with 18 bases between the two ends. Germline CDR1 SGHTA, CDR2 FQGNSA. For the CDR3, the DNA is TGTGCCAGCAGCTTATCCCGGGGCAGGGGAATATACGAGCAGTACTTC. This codes for CASSLSRGRGIYEQYF.

As for this clone: The limits of the CDR3 on the DNA are not certain, so only TCRdb's listed CDR3 is given. This chain links TRBV6-6 with TRBJ1-4. The CDR3 has 16 amino acids, counting both end residues. The germline gives CDR1 MNHNY, CDR2 SVGAGI (reference sequence). The CDR3 sequence: CASSSSTPGANEKLFF.

The rearrangement uses TRBV28 and TRBJ1-5, with D possibly TRBD1 on 5 matching bases. CDR3 length: 15 residues. CDR1 MDHEN and CDR2 SYDVKM come from the germline V gene. V lost 6 bases to trimming and J lost 2 bases, with 14 bases between them. The CDR3 sequence is CASRGEQMGNQPQHF. In DNA form, the CDR3 reads TGTGCCAGCAGAGGGGAACAGATGGGCAATCAGCCCCAGCATTTT.

The V and J genes are TRBV5-1 and TRBJ1-1; the match to TRBD1 covers 8 bases. Germline CDR1 and CDR2: SGHRS and YFSETQ. The CDR3 sequence is 15 residues long. The trim removed 4 bases at V and 4 bases at J, leaving 9 bases unmatched. The CDR3 protein is CASSTGTGLGTEAFF. In DNA form, the CDR3 reads TGCGCCAGCAGCACGGGGACAGGATTGGGCACTGAAGCTTTCTTT.

This chain's CDR3 is CASSSLRGFEQYF. CDR3 DNA: TGTGCCAGCAGCTCCCTCAGGGGGTTTGAGCAGTACTTC. The chain couples TRBV7-8 to TRBJ2-7, with 7 bases fitting TRBD1. This CDR3 is 13 amino acids long. Trimming at V came to 4 bases and at J to 7 bases, leaving 7 bases not matched to a gene. CDR1 and CDR2 (germline): SGHVS, FQNEAQ.

The chain joins TRBV6-5 to TRBJ1-1; 8 positions agree with TRBD1. V lost 7 bases and J lost 6; bases outside the gene matches: 7. This CDR3 comprises 13 residues. Germline CDR1 is MNHEY and CDR2 is SVGAGI. The CDR3 sequence is CASTRTGLAEAFF. In DNA form, the CDR3 reads TGTGCCAGCACCAGGACAGGGCTGGCTGAAGCTTTCTTT.

V is TRBV10-2 and J is TRBJ2-1; 12 nucleotides align to TRBD2. The CDR3 consists of 14 residues. The ends lost 5 bases at V and 4 bases at J; junction bases unmatched: 0. Looked up from germline, CDR1 is WSHSY and CDR2 is SAAADI. CDR3 region: CASSLAGGYNEQFF. The CDR3 bases are TGCGCCAGCAGTCTAGCGGGGGGGTACAATGAGCAGTTCTTC.

The chain is built from TRBV5-6 and TRBJ2-7; the match to TRBD2 covers 8 bases. Trimming at V came to 4 bases and at J to 1 base, leaving 7 bases not matched to a gene. Germline assignment: CDR1 SGHDT and CDR2 YYEEEE. The CDR3 is 15 residues long. CDR3 DNA sequence: TGTGCCAGCAGCCCCGGGGGGGTGGGATCCTACGAGCAGTACTTC. Amino acid sequence: CASSPGGVGSYEQYF.

This clone has just one count. The chain employs TRBV29-1 and TRBJ1-3; TRBD1 agrees at 10 bases. Germline loops: CDR1 SQVTM, CDR2 ANQGSEA. The V segment lost 6 bases and the J segment 7 bases; nucleotides outside the gene matches: 6. The CDR3 has 13 residues. CDR3 region: CSVRDRGGNTIYF. CDR3 nucleotides: TGCAGCGTCAGGGACAGGGGAGGCAACACCATATATTTT.

This clone was counted a single time. The rearrangement uses TRBV6-6 and TRBJ2-1; 11 bases align to TRBD2. Germline V gene sequence: CDR1 MNHNY, CDR2 SVGAGI (reference sequence). Germline trimming cut 7 bases from V and 6 bases from J; bases unmatched to any gene: 8. The CDR3 length is 15 residues. CDR3 sequence: CASTPAGTSGNEQFF. The CDR3 region has the DNA TGTGCCAGCACCCCCGCCGGGACTAGCGGCAATGAGCAGTTCTTC.

CDR3 in DNA: TGTGCCAGTAGTATGTACACGGGGGGCAATCAGCCCCAGCATTTT. This sequence encodes CASSMYTGGNQPQHF. The genes are TRBV19 and TRBJ1-5; a weak D match, TRBD1 (5 bases). Germline loops: CDR1 LNHDA, CDR2 SQIVND (reference sequence). Trimming took off 3 bases at V and 2 bases at J, with 11 bases between the two ends. There are 15 residues in the CDR3. The full variable domain, with the rest looked up from reference TRBV19 and TRBJ1-5, is DGGITQSPKYLFRKEGQNVTLSCEQNLNHDAMYWYRQDPGQGLRLIYYSQIVNDFQKGDIAEGYSVSREKKESFPLTVTSAQKNPTAFYLCASSMYTGGNQPQHFGDGTRLSIL.

This chain links TRBV3-1 (or the pseudogene TRBV3-2) with TRBJ1-3; maybe TRBD1 (5 bases). Germline V lookup: CDR1 LGHDT, CDR2 YNNKEL (reference sequence). The germline V and J ends were trimmed by 3 bases and 0 bases, with 12 bases remaining between them. The CDR3 totals 16 residues. The CDR3 DNA follows: TGTGCCAGCAGCCACACCAGGGTCTACTCTGGAAACACCATATATTTT. Translation: CASSHTRVYSGNTIYF.

The chain is built from TRBV7-8 and TRBJ2-7, with D tentatively TRBD1 (5 bases). The germline V and J ends were trimmed by 1 base and 2 bases, with 12 bases remaining between them. The CDR3 spans 15 residues. Germline values: CDR1 SGHVS, CDR2 FQNEAQ. The CDR3 DNA reads as TGTGCCAGCAGCTTAGTTAGGGGTCCCACCTACGAGCAGTACTTC. Translating gives CASSLVRGPTYEQYF.

This chain links TRBV2 with TRBJ2-2; the match to TRBD1 covers 9 bases. Germline V CDR1 and CDR2: SNHLY, FYNNEI. J lost 0 bases, V lost 5 bases, and 1 base had no gene match. This CDR3 is 15 amino acids long. For the CDR3, the DNA is TGTGCCAGCAGTAGACAGGGGGCGAACACCGGGGAGCTGTTTTTT. It translates to CASSRQGANTGELFF.

The chain is built from TRBV25-1 and TRBJ1-2; the match to TRBD1 covers 8 bases. This CDR3 has 12 amino acids. Germline V gene sequence: CDR1 MGHDK, CDR2 SYGVNS. V trimming: 10 bases; J trimming: 6 bases; junction bases outside the gene matches: 7. Written as DNA, the CDR3 is TGTGCCACCTCAGGGGGCTGGAATGGCTACACCTTC. Its protein is CATSGGWNGYTF.

The rearrangement joins TRBV6-6 to TRBJ2-7, with D maybe TRBD2 (7 bases). Germline V CDR1 and CDR2: MNHNY, SVGAGI (reference sequence). Trimming stripped 5 bases from V and 2 bases from J, with 19 bases between. The CDR3 runs to 16 residues. DNA for the CDR3: TGTGCCAGCAGTGTGGGGGGGCGGGGCCATACCTACGAGCAGTACTTC. Residues: CASSVGGRGHTYEQYF.

The chain couples TRBV27 to TRBJ1-2; a possible D gene is TRBD1 (5 bases). Germline assignment: CDR1 MNHEY and CDR2 SMNVEV (reference sequence). Trimming shortened V by 4 bases and J by 6 bases, and 12 bases separated the two germline ends. The CDR3 consists of 13 residues. This CDR3 is CASSSRVGNGYTF. The CDR3 DNA reads as TGTGCCAGCAGTTCCAGGGTGGGTAATGGCTACACCTTC.

CDR3 sequence: CASSSGRQGNEKLFF. The CDR3 nucleotides are TGCGCCAGCAGCTCCGGGAGACAGGGGAATGAAAAACTGTTTTTT. The chain employs TRBV5-1 and TRBJ1-4, with TRBD1 identical over 8 bases. V lost 3 bases, J lost 5 bases, and 6 bases stayed unmatched. This CDR3 has 15 residues. Germline V gives CDR1 SGHRS, CDR2 YFSETQ.

Only one count was recorded for this clone. The chain recombines TRBV25-1 with TRBJ1-4, with 8 bases that match TRBD1. V shed 2 bases and J 5 bases; nucleotides not matched to a gene: 4. The V gene's germline CDR1 is MGHDK and CDR2 SYGVNS. CDR3 size: 15 residues. CDR3 sequence (DNA): TGTGCCAGCAGTGAACAGGGGGCTGGGAATGAAAAACTGTTTTTT. This gives the protein CASSEQGAGNEKLFF.

V and J are TRBV5-1 and TRBJ1-1, with D possibly matching TRBD1 (6 bases). Trimming shortened V by 0 bases and J by 11 bases, and 17 bases separated the two germline ends. The CDR3 is made up of 14 amino acids. Germline loops: CDR1 SGHRS, CDR2 YFSETQ. This CDR3 is CASSLAGRGSLAFF. The CDR3, as DNA: TGCGCCAGCAGCTTGGCCGGCAGGGGCTCTCTGGCTTTCTTT.

This chain joins TRBV2 and TRBJ1-4, with D tentatively TRBD1 (5 bases). Germline V gene lookup returns CDR1 SNHLY and CDR2 FYNNEI. The CDR3 has 14 amino acids. V dropped 2 bases and J dropped 6 bases, with 10 bases sitting between them. The CDR3 nucleotides read TGTGCCAGCAGTGAAATCAGGGTGGATGAAAAACTGTTTTTT. Its translation: CASSEIRVDEKLFF.